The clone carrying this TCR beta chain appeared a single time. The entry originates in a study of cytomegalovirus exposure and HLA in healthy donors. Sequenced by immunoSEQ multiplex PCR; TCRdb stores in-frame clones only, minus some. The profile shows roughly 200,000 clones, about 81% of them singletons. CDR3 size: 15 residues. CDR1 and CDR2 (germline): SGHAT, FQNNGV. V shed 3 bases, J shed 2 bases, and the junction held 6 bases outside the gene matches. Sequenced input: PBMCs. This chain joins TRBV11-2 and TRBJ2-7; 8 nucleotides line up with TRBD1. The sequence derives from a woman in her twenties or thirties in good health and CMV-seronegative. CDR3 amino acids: CASSFKRDRTYEQYF. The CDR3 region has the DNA TGTGCCAGCAGCTTTAAGAGGGACAGGACCTACGAGCAGTACTTC.